These T cell receptor beta chains were read from a single sample in a study of immune evolution from preneoplasia to lung adenocarcinoma. The protocol was immunoSEQ multiplex PCR, while the TCRdb copy is restricted to in-frame clones and leaves out a portion. Counted here are 37,000 or so clones, 74% occurring once; the ten biggest clones make up under 7.5%. Material: FFPE invasive lung adenocarcinoma tissue. Receptor source: a person between 55 and 69 years old with lung adenocarcinoma. Both conserved end residues are part of each CDR3. The D gene is left open where the match is weak. Expanded clones get a size class; other rows say once, few or many, or leave the size out.

V	D	J	size	CDR3	DNA
TRBV6-4	NA	TRBJ2-2	NA	CASSDSFEGTGELFF	TGTGCCAGCAGTGACTCGTTTGAGGGGACCGGGGAGCTGTTTTTT
TRBV9	TRBD2	TRBJ2-1	few	CASSATSGRSNEQFF	TGTGCCAGCAGCGCGACTAGCGGGAGGAGTAATGAGCAGTTCTTC
TRBV19	TRBD2	TRBJ2-7	few	CASSPQRGYEQYF	TGTGCCAGTAGTCCCCAGCGGGGTTACGAGCAGTACTTC
TRBV6-5	NA	TRBJ1-2	NA	CASSYSTGRGGYTF	TGTGCCAGCAGTTACTCGACAGGTCGGGGTGGCTACACCTTC
TRBV28	NA	TRBJ2-7	NA	CASIDSYEQYF	TGTGCCAGCATTGACAGCTACGAGCAGTACTTC
TRBV7-9	NA	TRBJ2-5	few	CASSLGIDGGETQYF	TGTGCCAGCAGCTTGGGTATTGACGGAGGGGAGACCCAGTACTTC
TRBV19	NA	TRBJ1-4	NA	CASSIEAYEKLFF	TGTGCCAGTAGTATAGAAGCATATGAAAAACTGTTTTTT
TRBV29-1	NA	TRBJ2-7	NA	CSVGRHTYEQYF	TGCAGCGTTGGCAGACACACCTACGAGCAGTACTTC
TRBV7-2	NA	TRBJ2-7	NA	CASSLGMGLSSYEQYF	TGTGCCAGCAGCTTAGGGATGGGGCTAAGCTCCTACGAGCAGTACTTC
TRBV19	NA	TRBJ1-3	NA	CASSMWGAGNTIYF	TGTGCCAGTAGTATGTGGGGAGCCGGAAACACCATATATTTT
TRBV19	NA	TRBJ2-2	once	CASSIGVNTGELFF	TGTGCCAGTAGTATAGGGGTGAACACCGGGGAGCTGTTTTTT
TRBV19	NA	TRBJ1-1	NA	CASSMGSRNTEAFF	TGTGCCAGTAGTATGGGATCAAGGAACACTGAAGCTTTCTTT
TRBV28	NA	TRBJ1-5	NA	CASRRRLGSNQPQHF	TGTGCCAGCAGAAGAAGGTTGGGGAGCAATCAGCCCCAGCATTTT
TRBV4-2	NA	TRBJ2-1	NA	CASSQGRGSYNEQFF	TGTGCCAGCAGCCAAGGGCGGGGATCCTACAATGAGCAGTTCTTC
TRBV4-1	TRBD2	TRBJ2-3	few	CASSQDPAGGRTDTQYF	TGCGCCAGCAGCCAAGATCCGGCGGGCGGGAGGACAGATACGCAGTATTTT
TRBV12-2	NA	TRBJ2-5	NA	CASRFKETQYF	TGTGCAAGTCGCTTTAAAGAGACCCAGTACTTC
TRBV30	TRBD2	TRBJ2-5	NA	CALTGLAGVWETQYF	TGTGCCCTGACAGGCCTAGCGGGAGTATGGGAGACCCAGTACTTC
TRBV9	TRBD2	TRBJ2-7	NA	CASSLLAVGDEQYF	TGTGCCAGCAGCCTCCTAGCGGTGGGGGACGAGCAGTACTTC
TRBV18	NA	TRBJ2-7	NA	CASSPPLVDEQYF	TGTGCCAGCTCACCTCCACTAGTCGACGAGCAGTACTTC
TRBV6-6	NA	TRBJ2-6	NA	CASSASGGANVLTF	TGTGCCAGCAGTGCCTCGGGTGGGGCCAACGTCCTGACTTTC
TRBV28	NA	TRBJ1-3	NA	CASSPWSVKSGNTIYF	TGTGCCAGCAGTCCTTGGTCCGTAAAATCTGGAAACACCATATATTTT
TRBV19	TRBD2	TRBJ2-7	NA	CASSPGGGRYEQYF	TGTGCCAGTAGCCCGGGGGGAGGAAGGTACGAGCAGTACTTC
TRBV5-6	NA	TRBJ1-1	NA	CASSLGRQLNTEAFF	TGTGCCAGCAGCTTGGGGAGACAATTGAACACTGAAGCTTTCTTT
TRBV5-6	NA	TRBJ2-1	NA	CASSPIAGNEQFF	TGTGCCAGCAGCCCGATTGCGGGGAATGAGCAGTTCTTC
TRBV5-5	NA	TRBJ2-2	NA	CASSSGDTGELFF	TGTGCCAGCAGCTCGGGGGACACCGGGGAGCTGTTTTTT
TRBV4-2	NA	TRBJ2-7	large	CASSQDRSSSYEQYF	TGTGCCAGCAGCCAAGATCGGTCGAGCTCCTACGAGCAGTACTTC
TRBV5-1	TRBD1	TRBJ2-7	NA	CASSFGTGVGNEQYF	TGCGCCAGCAGCTTCGGGACAGGGGTCGGGAACGAGCAGTACTTC
TRBV6-1	TRBD2	TRBJ2-3	NA	CASLGTSGSDTQYF	TGTGCCAGCCTAGGGACTAGCGGCTCAGATACGCAGTATTTT
TRBV18	NA	TRBJ1-4	NA	CASSSLSGNEKLFF	TGTGCCAGCTCCAGTCTATCGGGTAATGAAAAACTGTTTTTT
TRBV5-1	TRBD1	TRBJ1-4	few	CASSDRDRGNEKLFF	TGCGCCAGCAGCGACCGGGACAGGGGAAATGAAAAACTGTTTTTT
TRBV30	NA	TRBJ1-2	NA	CAWSVSVNYGYTF	TGTGCCTGGAGTGTCTCGGTGAACTATGGCTACACCTTC
TRBV2	NA	TRBJ2-3	NA	CASKLRPDTQYF	TGTGCCAGCAAGCTGCGTCCAGATACGCAGTATTTT
TRBV7-7	TRBD2	TRBJ2-5	NA	CASEAGGRSGETQYF	TGTGCTTCGGAGGCGGGAGGGCGCTCGGGAGAGACCCAGTACTTC
TRBV11-2	NA	TRBJ1-4	NA	CASSLFGQESEKLFF	TGTGCCAGCAGCTTATTCGGGCAGGAAAGTGAAAAACTGTTTTTT
TRBV2	TRBD2	TRBJ2-2	NA	CASSASGRVTGELFF	TGTGCCAGCAGTGCTAGCGGGAGGGTCACCGGGGAGCTGTTTTTT
TRBV18	NA	TRBJ2-2	NA	CASSPLPDTGELFF	TGTGCCAGCTCACCACTGCCAGACACCGGGGAGCTGTTTTTT
TRBV7-2	NA	TRBJ1-5	NA	CASSLYPSNQPQHF	TGTGCCAGCAGCTTATACCCCAGCAATCAGCCCCAGCATTTT
TRBV21-1	NA	TRBJ1-4	NA	CASIHRRGDEKLFF	TGTGCCAGCATCCACAGGAGGGGAGATGAAAAACTGTTTTTT
TRBV21-1	NA	TRBJ2-7	NA	CASRDRSLF	TGTGCCAGCAGGGACAGGTCCCTCTTC
TRBV18	NA	TRBJ2-1	once	CASSLTPFNEQFF	TGTGCCAGCTCACTTACCCCTTTTAATGAGCAGTTCTTC
TRBV5-1	NA	TRBJ1-4	NA	CASSLWRNNEKLFF	TGCGCCAGCAGCTTGTGGCGGAATAATGAAAAACTGTTTTTT
TRBV11-2	NA	TRBJ1-2	NA	CASSLDFAPNYGYTF	TGTGCCAGCAGCTTAGACTTCGCCCCAAACTATGGCTACACCTTC
TRBV2	NA	TRBJ1-2	NA	CAMGQLYGYTF	TGTGCCATGGGACAACTCTATGGCTACACCTTC
TRBV27	NA	TRBJ1-2	NA	CASSRDVGVYGYTF	TGTGCCAGCAGTCGAGACGTGGGGGTATATGGCTACACCTTC
TRBV27	TRBD1	TRBJ2-2	NA	CASRRQGSTGELFF	TGTGCCAGCAGAAGACAGGGGAGCACCGGGGAGCTGTTTTTT
TRBV20-1	NA	TRBJ1-2	NA	CSASLSDGYTF	TGCAGTGCTAGCCTATCGGATGGCTACACCTTC
TRBV28	NA	TRBJ1-2	once	CASSEHGVDGYTF	TGTGCCAGCAGTGAGCATGGTGTGGATGGCTACACCTTC
TRBV4-1	NA	TRBJ2-6	NA	CASSLAQSGANVLTF	TGCGCCAGCAGCCTGGCTCAGTCGGGGGCCAACGTCCTGACTTTC
TRBV4-2	TRBD1	TRBJ2-2	NA	CASSQWTGDDTGELFF	TGTGCCAGCAGCCAGTGGACAGGGGACGACACCGGGGAGCTGTTTTTT
TRBV29-1	TRBD1	TRBJ1-1	NA	CSAGTALNTEAFF	TGCAGCGCCGGGACAGCCTTGAACACTGAAGCTTTCTTT
TRBV7-3	NA	TRBJ1-1	NA	CASSFPKRGERYTEAFF	TGTGCCAGCAGCTTCCCTAAGAGGGGAGAAAGGTACACTGAAGCTTTCTTT
TRBV18	NA	TRBJ2-5	NA	CASSPRADQETQYF	TGTGCCAGCTCACCCAGGGCGGACCAAGAGACCCAGTACTTC